This entry lists 14 T cell receptor beta chains sequenced from one sample in a study of shared clonotypes between healthy human individuals. TCRdb's copy holds only in-frame clones and misses some; the assay was immunoSEQ multiplex PCR. This table holds about 2.4 million clones, 90% to 95% found once. Material for sequencing was naive CD4+ T cells from PBMCs. Subset here: CD45RA+ positively selected. All receptors come from a man younger than 35 in good health. Some clones in this sample may be carry-over from other donors' samples.

J is TRBJ1-2 and V is TRBV15; D gene ambiguous. The CDR3 covers 15 residues. CDR1 and CDR2 from the germline V gene are LNHNV and YYDKDF (reference sequence). The V end was cut by 5 bases, the J end by 6 bases, with 19 bases between. The CDR3: CATSPSPVWVNGYTF. The CDR3 region has the DNA TGTGCCACCAGCCCAAGCCCCGTTTGGGTCAATGGCTACACCTTC.

This clone was detected a few times. The rearrangement uses TRBV10-3 and TRBJ1-5, with 7 bases that match TRBD1. CDR1 and CDR2 from the germline V gene are ENHRY and SYGVKD. Unmatched junction bases numbered 12, after V lost 8 bases and J lost 5 bases. This CDR3 comprises 15 residues. The CDR3 nucleotides read TGTGCCATCCGAAGGGGGCGGACCTGGCATCAGCCCCAGCATTTT. This gives the protein CAIRRGRTWHQPQHF.

This chain connects TRBV19 to TRBJ1-1; D might be TRBD1 (5 bases). The germline V gene encodes CDR1 LNHDA and CDR2 SQIVND (reference sequence). Trimming removed 2 bases from V and 10 bases from J, with 8 bases in between. CDR3 length: 11 amino acids. The CDR3 region is CASSIRGLAFF. CDR3 bases: TGTGCCAGTAGTATAAGGGGACTAGCTTTCTTT.

V gene TRBV27 combines with J gene TRBJ1-5; unclear D gene. The CDR3 is 14 amino acids. The germline V gene encodes CDR1 MNHEY and CDR2 SMNVEV (reference sequence). V was clipped by 4 bases and J by 6 bases, with 13 bases between them. The CDR3 coding sequence is TGTGCCAGCAGTTGGGGAGGGCCGGGTCAGCCCCAGCATTTT. Protein: CASSWGGPGQPQHF.

The chain links TRBV28 to TRBJ2-3; the D gene could be TRBD1 or TRBD2 (5 bases each). The CDR3 runs 16 residues. The V and J ends lost 6 bases and 4 bases respectively, with 20 bases between them. From germline, CDR1 is MDHEN and CDR2 SYDVKM. CDR3 in amino acids: CASRQNRIRDADTQYF. The CDR3 DNA follows: TGTGCCAGCAGACAAAACAGGATACGGGACGCAGATACGCAGTATTTT.

The CDR3 DNA reads TGTGCCAGCCGTGGGGCGAACCAAGAGACCCAGTACTTC. Encoded protein: CASRGANQETQYF. The chain joins TRBV15 to TRBJ2-5, with a tentative D call TRBD1 (5 bases). This CDR3 is built from 13 residues. The V and J ends lost 10 bases and 0 bases respectively, with 12 bases between them. Germline CDR1 and CDR2: LNHNV and YYDKDF (reference sequence).

This clone has just a few counts. V usage is TRBV9 and J usage is TRBJ1-1; 7 bases fit TRBD1. V was pared by 3 bases and J by 4 bases, with 9 bases of the junction left unmatched. Per germline, CDR1 SGDLS and CDR2 YYNGEE. The CDR3 covers 15 residues. CDR3 region: CASSARQGWSTEAFF. CDR3 nucleotide sequence: TGTGCCAGCAGCGCCCGACAGGGATGGAGCACTGAAGCTTTCTTT. The whole variable domain, remainder taken from reference TRBV9 and TRBJ1-1, is DSGVTQTPKHLITATGQRVTLRCSPRSGDLSVYWYQQSLDQGLQFLIQYYNGEERAKGNILERFSAQQFPDLHSELNLSSLELGDSALYFCASSARQGWSTEAFFGQGTRLTVV.

As for this clone: This sample also contains other DNA sequences that code for the same CDR3. The V and J genes are TRBV9 and TRBJ2-5; 7 bases match TRBD1. Germline values: CDR1 SGDLS, CDR2 YYNGEE. This CDR3 is built from 14 residues. The ends lost 0 bases at V and 1 base at J; junction bases unmatched: 0. The CDR3 nucleotides are TGTGCCAGCAGCGTAGGACAGGGCCAAGAGACCCAGTACTTC. Its protein is CASSVGQGQETQYF. Looking up the rest from reference TRBV9 and TRBJ2-5 gives the full variable domain: DSGVTQTPKHLITATGQRVTLRCSPRSGDLSVYWYQQSLDQGLQFLIQYYNGEERAKGNILERFSAQQFPDLHSELNLSSLELGDSALYFCASSVGQGQETQYFGPGTRLLVL.

As concerns this clone: This sample includes further DNA sequences coding for the same CDR3. The CDR3 region is CASSFGTGYGYTF. The CDR3 DNA follows: TGCGCCAGCAGCTTTGGGACCGGCTATGGCTACACCTTC. V gene TRBV5-1 combines with J gene TRBJ1-2; weak D call: TRBD1 (5 bases). Germline assignment: CDR1 SGHRS and CDR2 YFSETQ. The V end was cut by 2 bases, the J end by 4 bases, with 9 bases between. This CDR3 is built from 13 residues.

V is TRBV28 and J is TRBJ2-5, with D perhaps assigned TRBD1 or TRBD2 (7 bases each). With 6 bases removed from V and 5 bases from J, the gap between germline ends came to 19 bases. The CDR3 is 15 amino acids. Per the germline V gene, CDR1 is MDHEN and CDR2 is SYDVKM. The DNA of the CDR3 is TGTGCCAGCAGCAGGGGGGGTGAGGGGACCGAGACCCAGTACTTC. It is translated as CASSRGGEGTETQYF. Full variable domain (outside the CDR3, taken from reference TRBV28 and TRBJ2-5): DVKVTQSSRYLVKRTGEKVFLECVQDMDHENMFWYRQDPGLGLRLIYFSYDVKMKEKGDIPEGYSVSREKKERFSLILESASTNQTSMYLCASSRGGEGTETQYFGPGTRLLVL.

This rearrangement joins TRBV5-1 to TRBJ2-2; TRBD1 is a possible D gene (7 bases). Germline V CDR1 and CDR2: SGHRS, YFSETQ. Trimming stripped 4 bases from V and 6 bases from J, with 19 bases between. The CDR3 totals 16 residues. CDR3 coding DNA: TGCGCCAGCAGCCGATATATTGACAGGGAGGCCGGGGAGCTGTTTTTT. Its protein product is CASSRYIDREAGELFF.

The gene calls are TRBV28 and TRBJ2-7; the D gene is possibly TRBD2 (6 bases). The V end was cut by 2 bases, the J end by 3 bases, with 11 bases between. The CDR3 is 14 amino acids. Germline CDR1 is MDHEN and CDR2 is SYDVKM. This CDR3 is CASSLGGVGYEQYF. DNA of the CDR3: TGTGCCAGCAGTTTAGGCGGGGTGGGCTACGAGCAGTACTTC.

This clone has just one count. The chain links TRBV6-5 to TRBJ1-3, with a possible D match to TRBD1 (5 bases). The V gene lost 6 bases and the J gene lost 0 bases, with 9 bases spanning the gap. Germline V gene lookup returns CDR1 MNHEY and CDR2 SVGAGI. The CDR3 sequence is 14 residues long. CDR3 loop: CASSSGISGNTIYF. In DNA, the CDR3 is TGTGCCAGCAGCTCAGGGATCTCTGGAAACACCATATATTTT.

This chain joins TRBV28 and TRBJ1-5; D unresolved. V was cut by 6 bases and J by 0 bases, with 12 bases left in between. CDR1 is MDHEN, CDR2 SYDVKM, per germline. This CDR3 contains 15 residues. For the CDR3, the DNA is TGTGCCAGCAGGGGCCCTGGCGCTAGCAATCAGCCCCAGCATTTT. Protein product: CASRGPGASNQPQHF.